These 24 T cell receptor beta chains originate from one sample sequenced in a study of post-analysis software for immune sequencing data. Researchers reported that TCR beta cDNA libraries carried unique molecular identifiers. TCRdb reprocessed the PCR reads via MiXCR and lists one record per CDR3 protein. In the table there are roughly 800,000 distinct CDR3 sequences, about 32% of which are singletons. For these TCRs, the target antigens are not known. Study findings and constraints: Five or six TRBV segments were significantly more frequent in patients than in controls. TRBV5-6, TRBV5-1 and TRBV20-1 were among these segments.

Sequenced: blood. These receptor sequences come from a girl aged 10 to 17 with multiple sclerosis.

The chain joins TRBV7-2 to TRBJ2-4, with 7 bases that match TRBD1. The J call may be wrong; the DNA end is better matched by TRBJ2-7. Germline CDR1 reads SGHTA; CDR2 reads FQGNSA. The CDR3 covers 15 residues. The CDR3 nucleotides are TGTGCCAGCACCCTTAAAGCGACAGGGTTGTACGAGCAGTACTTC. The encoded protein is CASTLKATGLYEQYF.

The chain combines TRBV5-1 with TRBJ2-7, with 8 bases identical to TRBD1. CDR3 length: 14 amino acids. Looked up from germline, CDR1 is SGHRS and CDR2 is YFSETQ. V lost 1 base and J lost 6; bases outside the gene matches: 6. The CDR3 DNA sequence: TGCGCCAGCAGCTTGCTCCCTACAGGGGGCGAGCAGTACTTC. It encodes CASSLLPTGGEQYF.

The chain links TRBV29-1 to TRBJ1-1; D is unresolved. Germline V CDR1 and CDR2: SQVTM, ANQGSEA. The V gene lost 0 bases and the J gene lost 1 base, with 9 bases spanning the gap. CDR3 size: 14 residues. CDR3 nucleotides: TGCAGCGTTGAAGATCTGACCGAGAACACTGAAGCTTTCTTT. Amino acid sequence: CSVEDLTENTEAFF.

The V gene is TRBV12-3 or TRBV12-4, the J gene TRBJ2-3; D gene unclear. Trimming cost V 5 bases and J 4 bases, with 13 bases left between them. There are 14 residues in the CDR3. Here the CDR3 reads CASSTGVSADTQYF. The CDR3, as DNA: TGTGCCAGCAGTACCGGAGTGTCAGCAGATACGCAGTATTTT.

The chain joins TRBV20-1 to TRBJ2-3; 7 bases align to TRBD2. This CDR3 region has 18 residues. The germline gives CDR1 DFQATT, CDR2 SNEGSKA (reference sequence). After removal of 5 bases from V and 0 bases from J, the junction contained 17 bases not matched to a gene. The CDR3 bases are TGCAGTGCTGGCCGCAGACATATAGCGGGCGCTAGCACAGATACGCAGTATTTT. It translates to CSAGRRHIAGASTDTQYF.

This clonotype was detected only a few times. The chain uses TRBV3-1 and TRBJ1-5; 7 bases map to TRBD1. The germline V gene has CDR1 LGHDT and CDR2 YNNKEL (reference sequence). V lost 1 base to trimming and J lost 12 bases; unmatched junction nucleotides: 3. This CDR3 is 12 amino acids long. The CDR3 sequence: CASSQGDRFQHF. Written as DNA, the CDR3 is TGTGCCAGCAGCCAAGGGGACAGATTCCAGCATTTT.

The V and J genes are TRBV20-1 and TRBJ1-2; D perhaps matches TRBD1 (5 bases). CDR3 length equals 15 residues. Germline assignment: CDR1 DFQATT and CDR2 SNEGSKA (reference sequence). The V gene lost 0 bases and the J gene lost 1 base, with 12 bases spanning the gap. The CDR3 loop is CSARDPAGFNYGYTF. DNA of the CDR3: TGCAGTGCTAGAGATCCCGCAGGGTTTAACTATGGCTACACCTTC.

This chain uses TRBV7-2 with TRBJ2-3, with 10 bases identical to TRBD2. V lost 5 bases and J lost 1; bases outside the gene matches: 9. In germline, CDR1 is SGHTA, CDR2 FQGNSA. The CDR3 totals 17 residues. The CDR3 is CASSPEDLAGGTDTQYF. The CDR3 bases are TGTGCCAGCAGCCCCGAAGATCTAGCGGGGGGCACAGATACGCAGTATTTT.

This chain connects TRBV20-1 to TRBJ2-1, with 12 positions matching TRBD2. The CDR3 extends over 16 amino acids. The germline gives CDR1 DFQATT, CDR2 SNEGSKA (reference sequence). V lost 0 bases and J lost 7; bases outside the gene matches: 7. The CDR3 DNA follows: TGCAGTGCTAGAGAGCTTGGACTAGCGGGGAGGAATGAGCAGTTCTTC. Encoded protein: CSARELGLAGRNEQFF.

The chain links TRBV7-2 to TRBJ2-3; D is possibly TRBD1 (6 bases). V was shortened by 1 base and J by 10 bases, with 18 bases between the two germline ends. Per germline, CDR1 SGHTA and CDR2 FQGNSA. This CDR3 is 15 amino acids long. The CDR3 sequence: CASSLGQGTAQAQYF. CDR3 nucleotide sequence: TGTGCCAGCAGCTTAGGGCAGGGGACCGCCCAGGCGCAGTATTTT.

This clonotype was counted only a few times. The chain uses TRBV20-1 and TRBJ2-1; 14 bases align to TRBD2. CDR1 DFQATT and CDR2 SNEGSKA come from the germline V gene (reference sequence). The length of the CDR3 is 16 residues. Trimming removed 5 bases from V and 3 bases from J; junction bases left unmatched: 6. In nucleotides, the CDR3 is TGCAGTGCTTTGACTAGCGGGGGGGGAGACTACAATGAGCAGTTCTTC. Its translation: CSALTSGGGDYNEQFF.

The chain has TRBV10-3 and TRBJ2-7; D gene uncertain. Looked up from germline, CDR1 is ENHRY and CDR2 is SYGVKD. This CDR3 comprises 13 residues. The V and J ends lost 3 bases and 2 bases respectively, with 8 bases between them. The CDR3 here is CAISDPGPYEQYF. The CDR3 nucleotides read TGTGCCATCAGTGATCCCGGTCCCTACGAGCAGTACTTC.

The chain couples TRBV28 to TRBJ2-1; 9 bases are a match to TRBD2. Trimming took 7 bases from V and 13 from J; bases not matched to a gene: 11. The CDR3 runs to 13 residues. CDR1 and CDR2 from the germline V gene are MDHEN and SYDVKM. The CDR3 coding sequence is TGTGCCAGCACTCGACTAGCGGTGCCTTCTCAGTTCTTC. Translation gives CASTRLAVPSQFF.

V usage is TRBV6-6 and J usage is TRBJ2-3, with 7 bases lining up with TRBD1. The CDR3 length is 15 residues. Trimming cost V 7 bases and J 4 bases; bases outside gene matches: 11. Germline V gene data show CDR1 as MNHNY and CDR2 as SVGAGI (reference sequence). CDR3 loop: CASNKPTGSADTQYF. The DNA for the CDR3 is TGTGCCAGCAACAAACCGACAGGGTCGGCAGATACGCAGTATTTT.

This chain uses TRBV6-1 with TRBJ1-2, with 11 bases aligning to TRBD1. V lost 5 bases, J lost 5 bases, and 13 bases stayed unmatched. CDR3 length equals 17 residues. Germline CDR1 reads MNHNS; CDR2 reads SASEGT. Here the CDR3 DNA reads TGTGCCAGCAGTCAATACCTCGGACAGGGGGCGGTGTATGGCTACACCTTC. Encoded protein: CASSQYLGQGAVYGYTF.

This chain links TRBV20-1 with TRBJ2-1; 7 positions match TRBD2. Germline CDR1 reads DFQATT; CDR2 reads SNEGSKA (reference sequence). This CDR3 is 13 amino acids long. The V segment lost 0 bases and the J segment 14 bases; nucleotides outside the gene matches: 10. This chain's CDR3 is CSARDGRGEGEFF. For the CDR3, the DNA is TGCAGTGCTAGAGATGGGAGGGGAGAGGGCGAGTTCTTC.

This clonotype was detected only a few times. The chain recombines TRBV28 with TRBJ1-6; D remains unclear. Trimming pared 5 bases from V and 8 bases from J, leaving 10 bases between. This CDR3 is built from 13 residues. The germline V gene has CDR1 MDHEN and CDR2 SYDVKM. CDR3 in DNA: TGTGCCAGCAGTACCTGGGTAGATTCACCCCTCCACTTT. Its protein is CASSTWVDSPLHF.

The rearrangement links TRBV29-1 to TRBJ2-1, with a weak D call TRBD2 (5 bases). V gave up 5 bases and J gave up 1 base, with 9 bases separating them. CDR3 size: 13 residues. Germline lookup yields CDR1 SQVTM and CDR2 ANQGSEA. The CDR3 bases are TGCAGCGTTTTAGCGAAATCCTACAATGAGCAGTTCTTC. It codes for CSVLAKSYNEQFF.

This clonotype was found a few times. CDR3 nucleotides: TGTGCCAGCAGCTCTACGAACTACTACGAGCAGTACTTC. Protein: CASSSTNYYEQYF. The genes are TRBV5-6 and TRBJ2-7; D ambiguous. The CDR3 contains 13 residues. The V end lost 3 bases, the J end lost 3 bases, and 10 bases lay between the germline ends. Germline V lookup: CDR1 SGHDT, CDR2 YYEEEE.

The chain couples TRBV25-1 to TRBJ1-1, with TRBD1 matching over 7 bases. The germline V gene encodes CDR1 MGHDK and CDR2 SYGVNS. The CDR3 runs to 13 residues. The trim removed 0 bases at V and 8 bases at J, leaving 3 bases unmatched. As DNA, the CDR3 is TGTGCCAGCAGTGAATATGTGGGACAGGAAGCTTTCTTT. This gives the protein CASSEYVGQEAFF.

V gene TRBV6-5 combines with J gene TRBJ1-1; D not certain. The CDR3 is 12 amino acids. Germline CDR1 reads MNHEY; CDR2 reads SVGAGI. V lost 8 bases to trimming and J lost 5 bases, with 12 bases between them. The DNA of the CDR3 is TGTGCCAGCCGTACCACTGGAACTGAAGCTTTCTTT. Translation gives CASRTTGTEAFF.

This clonotype was seen a handful of times. The chain carries TRBV20-1 and TRBJ2-4, with D perhaps given as TRBD1 or TRBD2 (5 bases each). CDR1 is DFQATT, CDR2 SNEGSKA, per germline (reference sequence). Trimming took off 2 bases at V and 4 bases at J, with 12 bases between the two ends. The CDR3 is 14 amino acids. CDR3 bases: TGCAGTGCTAGATGGGGGAACAGAAAAAACATTCAGTACTTC. It codes for CSARWGNRKNIQYF.

The J gene is TRBJ2-1, the V gene TRBV24-1; perhaps TRBD2 as D (6 bases). The CDR3 is made up of 17 amino acids. V was shortened by 1 base and J by 0 bases, with 12 bases between the two germline ends. Germline values: CDR1 KGHDR, CDR2 SFDVKD. This CDR3 is CATSDFAAGSSYNEQFF. CDR3 coding DNA: TGTGCCACCAGTGATTTTGCCGCGGGAAGCTCCTACAATGAGCAGTTCTTC.

This clonotype turned up a few times. The rearrangement uses TRBV29-1 and TRBJ2-6, with D unclear. Per the germline V gene, CDR1 is SQVTM and CDR2 is ANQGSEA. Between the trimmed V and J ends, which lost 2 bases and 2 bases, there was a span of 10 bases. The CDR3 extends over 15 amino acids. CDR3 residues: CSVELAGAGANVLTF. CDR3 nucleotides: TGCAGCGTTGAATTGGCAGGAGCTGGGGCCAACGTCCTGACTTTC.